One TCR beta chain is described in this entry. This record comes from a study of blood T cell repertoires in COVID-19. Some clones are missing from TCRdb's copy, which holds only in-frame ones; the method was immunoSEQ multiplex PCR. The repertoire holds about 180,000 clones, roughly 85% seen once, with roughly 28% in the top ten. V gave up 5 bases and J gave up 6 bases; unmatched junction bases: 4. CDR3 length equals 14 residues. Germline V lookup: CDR1 MRHNA, CDR2 SNTAGT. The sequencing input was peripheral blood. The sequence came from a woman aged 70-85 years with acute or convalescent COVID-19. The V call is TRBV6-4, the J call TRBJ2-1; TRBD2 matches at 10 bases. In DNA, the CDR3 is TGTGCCAGCAGTACTAGCGGGACTGTCAATGAGCAGTTCTTC. Translating it yields CASSTSGTVNEQFF.